In this sample, the clone carrying this T cell receptor (beta chain) turned up a few times. Its antigen is not known. The data were obtained in a study of cytomegalovirus exposure and HLA in healthy donors. Findings of the study overall: The study flagged some 170 TCR beta chains as cytomegalovirus-associated. When the data were analyzed later, several of the most significant clusters appeared to be linked to common viral pathogens.

The PCR ran on 60 Vbeta and 13 Jbeta primers. Assay: immunoSEQ multiplex PCR; the TCRdb copy retains only in-frame clones and omits some. The data contain some 150,000 clones, around 10% of them singletons. The germline V gene encodes CDR1 LGHNA and CDR2 YSLEER. The CDR3 contains 15 residues. V lost 0 bases to trimming and J lost 7 bases, with 13 bases between them. The V and J genes are TRBV4-3 and TRBJ1-5; D perhaps matches TRBD1 (6 bases). The TCR sequence derives from a woman between 35 and 50 years old in good health and CMV-seropositive. Sequenced sample: PBMCs. This CDR3 reads CASSQDLTGLQPQHF. The CDR3, as DNA: TGCGCCAGCAGCCAAGATCTCACAGGGCTACAGCCCCAGCATTTT.